This entry lists 21 T cell receptor beta chains sequenced from one sample in a study of beta chain features in type 1 diabetes. The authors reverse transcribed all of the isolated RNA, so sequencing captured expressed TCRB transcripts. Sequencing used immunoSEQ multiplex PCR; TCRdb keeps in-frame clones, though not all of them. The sample consists of about 360,000 clones, around 12% of them appearing once. The sample comprised naive CD4+ T cells from blood. The receptors stem from a man younger than 35 in good health.

J is TRBJ2-1 and V is TRBV7-9; TRBD2 is a possible D gene (5 bases). There are 18 residues in the CDR3. Trimming pared 5 bases from V and 4 bases from J, leaving 24 bases between. Germline V gene data show CDR1 as SEHNR and CDR2 as FQNEAQ (reference sequence). CDR3 DNA sequence: TGTGCCAGCAGCCCCAGACCCCTCGCCCAGCGGCTTTACAATGAGCAGTTCTTC. The encoded protein is CASSPRPLAQRLYNEQFF.

A word on this clone: Other nucleotide sequences in the sample specify the same CDR3. This rearrangement joins TRBV30 to TRBJ1-5; D gene unclear. Germline CDR1 reads GTSNPN; CDR2 reads SVGIG (reference sequence). The CDR3 has 13 residues. V gave up 3 bases and J gave up 7 bases, with 13 bases separating them. CDR3 in DNA: TGTGCCTGGAGCTCGGGCGCGGGACAGCCCCAGCATTTT. Amino acid sequence: CAWSSGAGQPQHF.

This clone was seen only a few times. The rearrangement links TRBV5-1 to TRBJ2-3, with D tentatively TRBD1 (5 bases). The CDR3 extends over 15 amino acids. Between the trimmed V and J ends, which lost 5 bases and 3 bases, there was a span of 16 bases. The V gene's germline CDR1 is SGHRS and CDR2 YFSETQ. Written as DNA, the CDR3 is TGCGCCAGCAGGTTGACAACGACAGAGACAGATACGCAGTATTTT. Protein product: CASRLTTTETDTQYF.

The table lists this clone with a few counts. This sequence joins TRBV6-1 and TRBJ2-7; possibly TRBD1 for D (5 bases). The germline V gene encodes CDR1 MNHNS and CDR2 SASEGT. V lost 3 bases, J lost 3 bases, and 12 bases lay in between. The CDR3 has 14 residues. The CDR3 DNA reads TGTGCCAGCAGTGATCGCCAGGGTGGCTACGAGCAGTACTTC. Encoded protein: CASSDRQGGYEQYF.

The chain joins TRBV11-3 to TRBJ1-1; D gene ambiguous. The V gene's germline CDR1 is SGHNT and CDR2 YENEEA. Trimming removed 1 base from V and 10 bases from J, with 13 bases in between. The CDR3 totals 13 residues. CDR3 protein: CASSLGSGRRAFF. CDR3 coding DNA: TGTGCCAGCAGCTTAGGGAGTGGAAGGAGAGCTTTCTTT.

This chain connects TRBV11-2 to TRBJ2-1; 8 nucleotides align to TRBD2. Per germline, CDR1 SGHAT and CDR2 FQNNGV. The CDR3 has 16 residues. J was trimmed by 6 bases and V by 1 base; bases with no gene match: 8. The CDR3, as DNA: TGTGCCAGCAGCTTAGGTTCCAGCGGGAGAGGCAATGAGCAGTTCTTC. As protein: CASSLGSSGRGNEQFF.

This clone was recorded a few times. The chain couples TRBV11-2 to TRBJ2-2; no clear D gene. V gave up 2 bases and J gave up 2 bases, with 12 bases separating them. This CDR3 comprises 16 residues. Germline lookup yields CDR1 SGHAT and CDR2 FQNNGV. The CDR3 sequence: CASSLFGGSNTGELFF. The CDR3 DNA reads as TGTGCCAGCAGCTTATTCGGCGGAAGCAACACCGGGGAGCTGTTTTTT.

This clone was picked up a small number of times. The J gene is TRBJ2-1, the V gene TRBV7-3; the D is unclear. Trimming took 5 bases from V and 5 from J, leaving 16 bases between them. The CDR3 is 15 residues long. CDR1 is SGHTA, CDR2 FQGTGA, per germline. The CDR3 bases are TGTGCCAGCAGCCCTTTTGGAACGGCGGACAATGAGCAGTTCTTC. As protein: CASSPFGTADNEQFF.

The gene calls are TRBV6-5 and TRBJ2-1; 10 nucleotides match TRBD1. This CDR3 is 13 amino acids long. Germline loops: CDR1 MNHEY, CDR2 SVGAGI. V shed 5 bases and J 7 bases; nucleotides not matched to a gene: 2. The CDR3 coding sequence is TGTGCCAGCAGTAAGGACAGGGGGAATGAGCAGTTCTTC. Protein: CASSKDRGNEQFF.

V and J are TRBV29-1 and TRBJ2-3, with D uncertain. Germline CDR1 reads SQVTM; CDR2 reads ANQGSEA. Trimming shortened V by 3 bases and J by 1 base, and 5 bases separated the two germline ends. This CDR3 has 12 amino acids. CDR3 bases: TGCAGCGTTGAGTCCGGCACAGATACGCAGTATTTT. This gives the protein CSVESGTDTQYF.

Details on this clone: One junction end does not reproduce the germline sequence, and a read error may be involved. This rearrangement joins TRBV5-4 to TRBJ2-7; D remains unclear. Germline CDR1 reads SGHNT; CDR2 reads YYREEE (reference sequence). The CDR3 is 15 residues long. CDR3 coding DNA: TGCGCCAGCAGCCAAGATCCCCTTTCGAACAGCGAGCAGTACTTC. It encodes CASSQDPLSNSEQYF.

A few counts support this clone. The chain couples TRBV19 to TRBJ2-5, with TRBD2 matching 11 bases. This CDR3 is 16 amino acids long. Trimming at V came to 3 bases and at J to 3 bases, leaving 6 bases not matched to a gene. Germline V gene lookup returns CDR1 LNHDA and CDR2 SQIVND (reference sequence). The CDR3 sequence is CASSITGTSGKETQYF. As DNA, the CDR3 is TGTGCCAGTAGTATTACGGGGACTAGCGGTAAAGAGACCCAGTACTTC.

The chain links TRBV5-4 to TRBJ2-5; 8 bases line up with TRBD2. This CDR3 has 14 residues. The germline CDR1 and CDR2 sequences are SGHNT and YYREEE (reference sequence). V lost 2 bases and J lost 3; bases outside the gene matches: 3. CDR3 in amino acids: CASSFTSGKETQYF. DNA for the CDR3: TGTGCCAGCAGCTTTACTAGCGGAAAAGAGACCCAGTACTTC.

This chain connects TRBV28 to TRBJ2-7; TRBD2 is a possible D gene (7 bases). Trimming stripped 2 bases from V and 7 bases from J, with 21 bases between. The CDR3 spans 16 residues. The germline V gene encodes CDR1 MDHEN and CDR2 SYDVKM. CDR3 DNA sequence: TGTGCCAGCAGTTTAAACCCCCTGGGGGGGCTTGGGGAGCAGTACTTC. This gives the protein CASSLNPLGGLGEQYF.

This clone has more than one count but fewer than ten. This chain links TRBV7-9 with TRBJ2-5; 7 positions match TRBD1. Unmatched junction bases numbered 3, after V lost 1 base and J lost 4 bases. From germline, CDR1 is SEHNR and CDR2 FQNEAQ (reference sequence). This CDR3 region has 14 residues. The CDR3 sequence is CASSLETGAETQYF. The CDR3 region has the DNA TGTGCCAGCAGCTTAGAAACAGGGGCAGAGACCCAGTACTTC.

This clone was found a few times. V usage is TRBV7-3 and J usage is TRBJ1-1, with 8 positions matching TRBD1. The CDR3 has 13 amino acids. V trimming: 5 bases; J trimming: 6 bases; junction bases outside the gene matches: 5. Germline V gene data show CDR1 as SGHTA and CDR2 as FQGTGA. For the CDR3, the DNA is TGTGCCAGCAGCCCAGGGGGCGAGGCTGAAGCTTTCTTT. It translates to CASSPGGEAEAFF.

The chain is built from TRBV14 and TRBJ2-7; 8 nucleotides align to TRBD1. Germline lookup yields CDR1 SGHDN and CDR2 FVKESK. With V trimmed by 4 bases and J by 2 bases, 4 bases remained unmatched. This CDR3 region has 14 residues. The CDR3 bases are TGTGCCAGCAGCCGGGACAGGATCGCCTACGAGCAGTACTTC. Translating gives CASSRDRIAYEQYF.

In its sample, this clone was seen a few times. V usage is TRBV27 and J usage is TRBJ2-1; tentatively, D is TRBD1 (6 bases). Germline-derived CDR1 and CDR2 are MNHEY and SMNVEV (reference sequence). Between the trimmed V and J ends, which lost 3 bases and 7 bases, there was a span of 13 bases. The CDR3 totals 14 residues. Here the CDR3 DNA reads TGTGCCAGCAGTTTCAGGGGTATGGGGAATGAGCAGTTCTTC. Translation: CASSFRGMGNEQFF.

Regarding this clone: This sample also contains other DNA sequences that code for the same CDR3. This rearrangement joins TRBV30 to TRBJ1-2; D unresolved. Germline loops: CDR1 GTSNPN, CDR2 SVGIG (reference sequence). The CDR3 runs to 11 residues. The ends were cut back, 1 base at V and 7 bases at J, with 7 bases in the middle. CDR3 sequence: CAWSGGGGYTF. In DNA form, the CDR3 reads TGTGCCTGGAGTGGAGGTGGTGGCTACACCTTC.

This clone was observed a few times. The chain combines TRBV2 with TRBJ1-1, with 11 bases identical to TRBD1. J was trimmed by 11 bases and V by 4 bases; bases with no gene match: 6. In germline, CDR1 is SNHLY, CDR2 FYNNEI. The CDR3 has 13 residues. CDR3 region: CASSGTGGAWAFF. CDR3 nucleotide sequence: TGTGCCAGCAGTGGGACAGGGGGCGCTTGGGCTTTCTTT.

This chain joins TRBV5-4 and TRBJ2-5; D is unresolved. Looked up from germline, CDR1 is SGHNT and CDR2 is YYREEE (reference sequence). The CDR3 is 13 residues long. Trimming left V 1 base short and J 3 bases short, with 7 bases between. CDR3 bases: TGTGCCAGCAGCTTGAACAGCAAAGAGACCCAGTACTTC. Translated: CASSLNSKETQYF.